These 16 T cell receptor beta chains came from one sample sequenced in a study of T-cell memory formation after mild COVID-19. TCRdb reprocessed the 5' RACE reads with MiXCR, giving one entry per CDR3 protein. This table has about 49,000 distinct CDR3 sequences, around 25% appearing once. The material sequenced was PBMCs or a T cell subset sorted from them (not recorded which). Receptor source: a man between 18 and 35 years old who had mild COVID-19 (a few samples of this study predate the infection). Cell type and time point are not known.

This clonotype was recorded a few times. The chain combines TRBV6-2 or TRBV6-3 with TRBJ2-7; a possible D gene is TRBD1 (6 bases). The germline V and J ends were trimmed by 5 bases and 4 bases, with 18 bases remaining between them. The CDR3 consists of 15 residues. The germline CDR1 and CDR2 sequences are MNHEY and SVGEGT. DNA for the CDR3: TGTGCCAGCAGTACCCCGAGGACAGTCGATTACGAGCAGTACTTC. It codes for CASSTPRTVDYEQYF.

The gene calls are TRBV6-5 and TRBJ2-1; D ambiguous. This CDR3 contains 14 residues. The V gene lost 0 bases and the J gene lost 10 bases, with 13 bases spanning the gap. The V gene's germline CDR1 is MNHEY and CDR2 SVGAGI. CDR3 sequence (DNA): TGTGCCAGCAGTTACTCCGTAGACACACGGGAGCAGTTCTTC. The encoded protein is CASSYSVDTREQFF.

The V gene is TRBV7-2, the J gene TRBJ1-2; possible D gene TRBD1, 5 bases. The CDR3 has 15 residues. V was pared by 5 bases and J by 6 bases, with 19 bases between. Germline V gene data show CDR1 as SGHTA and CDR2 as FQGNSA. CDR3 bases: TGTGCCAGCAGCCCCCGGGGGGGGTCTTTGGATGGCTACACCTTC. Protein sequence: CASSPRGGSLDGYTF.

This clonotype was observed a handful of times. V usage is TRBV7-3 and J usage is TRBJ2-3; 7 bases match TRBD2. Trimming cost V 6 bases and J 2 bases; bases outside gene matches: 8. CDR3 length: 15 residues. The germline V gene has CDR1 SGHTA and CDR2 FQGTGA. The CDR3 protein is CASSWSGDPTDTQYF. The DNA of the CDR3 is TGTGCCAGCAGTTGGAGCGGGGACCCCACAGATACGCAGTATTTT.

The rearrangement joins TRBV4-1 to TRBJ1-2; TRBD1 is a possible D gene (5 bases). Trimming stripped 4 bases from V and 6 bases from J, with 15 bases between. Looked up from germline, CDR1 is MGHRA and CDR2 is YSYEKL. This CDR3 contains 14 residues. In DNA, the CDR3 is TGCGCCAGCAGCCGAATCTCCGGGGGGGATGGCTACACCTTC. It translates to CASSRISGGDGYTF.

This clonotype has a handful of counts. The chain carries TRBV12-3 or TRBV12-4 and TRBJ2-5; D remains unclear. Deletions cut 4 bases from V and 3 bases from J, with 15 bases between. The CDR3 has 15 residues. The CDR3 DNA is TGTGCCAGCAGTTCCCCTCTAGGTGGGGAAGAGACCCAGTACTTC. Amino acids: CASSSPLGGEETQYF.

A few counts support this clonotype. This chain connects TRBV4-3 to TRBJ2-7; TRBD1 agrees at 7 bases. The germline V gene encodes CDR1 LGHNA and CDR2 YSLEER. The CDR3 sequence is 15 residues long. V shed 4 bases and J 0 bases; nucleotides not matched to a gene: 6. DNA of the CDR3: TGCGCCAGCAGCCGCCCGGGACAGAGCTCCTACGAGCAGTACTTC. Translation gives CASSRPGQSSYEQYF.

This clonotype appeared a few times. The rearrangement links TRBV7-2 to TRBJ1-1; D call uncertain. CDR1 is SGHTA and CDR2 is FQGNSA in the germline V gene. V was trimmed by 3 bases and J by 7 bases, leaving 6 bases between them. The CDR3 spans 11 residues. The CDR3 region has the DNA TGTGCCAGCAGCTTGGGGTTTGAAGCTTTCTTT. The encoded protein is CASSLGFEAFF.

The V call is TRBV9, the J call TRBJ2-3; D uncertain. From germline, CDR1 is SGDLS and CDR2 YYNGEE. Between the trimmed V and J ends, which lost 0 bases and 1 base, there was a span of 9 bases. The CDR3 totals 15 residues. CDR3 coding DNA: TGTGCCAGCAGCGTAGTCTCAACACGCACAGATACGCAGTATTTT. Residues: CASSVVSTRTDTQYF.

This clonotype was found a few times. DNA of the CDR3: TGTGCCAGCAGTTTTCCCAGCGGGGGGCTCGCAGATACGCAGTATTTT. Its translation is CASSFPSGGLADTQYF. The rearrangement uses TRBV12-3 or TRBV12-4 and TRBJ2-3; 9 nucleotides agree with TRBD2. The CDR3 contains 16 residues. Trimming took 3 bases from V and 4 from J; bases not matched to a gene: 8.

The rearrangement joins TRBV7-2 to TRBJ2-7, with D maybe TRBD2 (6 bases). Deletions cut 3 bases from V and 2 bases from J, with 8 bases between. The CDR3 extends over 13 amino acids. Germline CDR1 reads SGHTA; CDR2 reads FQGNSA. The CDR3 reads CASSFSGAYEQYV. The CDR3 nucleotides read TGTGCCAGCAGCTTTAGCGGTGCCTACGAGCAGTACGTC.

The rearrangement links TRBV27 to TRBJ2-1; the D call may be TRBD1 or TRBD2 (5 bases each). Germline-derived CDR1 and CDR2 are MNHEY and SMNVEV (reference sequence). The CDR3 is made up of 16 amino acids. Deletions cut 6 bases from V and 4 bases from J, with 19 bases between. The CDR3 loop is CASREVRDPLYNEQFF. Written as DNA, the CDR3 is TGTGCCAGCAGAGAAGTTCGGGACCCGCTATACAATGAGCAGTTCTTC.

The V gene is TRBV9, the J gene TRBJ2-1; 12 nucleotides agree with TRBD2. From germline, CDR1 is SGDLS and CDR2 YYNGEE. CDR3 length: 15 amino acids. Trimming took 3 bases from V and 6 from J; bases not matched to a gene: 4. The CDR3 coding sequence is TGTGCCAGCAGCGAGCTAGCGGGGGGGCTCAATGAGCAGTTCTTC. Translation gives CASSELAGGLNEQFF.

V is TRBV4-2 and J is TRBJ1-2; 8 nucleotides agree with TRBD1. The CDR3 consists of 15 residues. Germline lookup yields CDR1 LGHNA and CDR2 YNFKEQ. V lost 2 bases, J lost 3 bases, and 5 bases stayed unmatched. The CDR3 is CASSQPGTGDYGYTF. CDR3 bases: TGTGCCAGCAGCCAACCCGGGACAGGCGACTATGGCTACACCTTC.

In this sample, this clonotype turned up a few times. V is TRBV10-3 and J is TRBJ1-1; possibly TRBD1 for D (6 bases). Trimming left V 3 bases short and J 6 bases short, with 14 bases between. Germline CDR1 and CDR2: ENHRY and SYGVKD. The CDR3 sequence is 14 residues long. CDR3 protein: CAISDQGIIAEAFF. The CDR3 region has the DNA TGTGCCATCAGTGACCAGGGGATTATCGCTGAAGCTTTCTTT.

The V and J genes are TRBV7-9 and TRBJ2-7, with D possibly being TRBD2 (5 bases). Between the trimmed V and J ends, which lost 4 bases and 5 bases, there was a span of 12 bases. Germline-derived CDR1 and CDR2 are SEHNR and FQNEAQ (reference sequence). The CDR3 totals 13 residues. The CDR3 reads CASSSPGSHEQYF. CDR3 bases: TGTGCCAGCAGCTCCCCGGGGAGTCACGAGCAGTACTTC.